The rows below give T cell receptor beta chains drawn from one sample of a study of memory CD4+ T cells and cytomegalovirus serostatus. The protocol was immunoSEQ multiplex PCR, while the TCRdb copy is restricted to in-frame clones and leaves out a portion. The profile covers around 25,000 clones, with roughly 75% appearing a single time and 0.9% to 1.1% taken by the ten largest. Sequencing was done on a sample of memory CD4+ T cells from blood. Every receptor here comes from an adult in good health and CMV-seronegative. The CDR3 runs from the conserved cysteine through the conserved F or W. Fields, in order: clone size, J gene, D gene, V gene, CDR3 DNA, CDR3 protein. The D gene is left open where the match is weak. A clone size is listed for some rows: how often the clone was seen (once, few, many), or a class if it is expanded.

few | TRBJ1-1 | - | TRBV6-1 | TGTGCCAGCAGTAAACCACTGAACACTGAAGCTTTCTTT | CASSKPLNTEAFF
- | TRBJ2-7 | - | TRBV9 | TGTGCCAGCAGCGTCCGACCCCAAGGGGACGAGCAGTACTTC | CASSVRPQGDEQYF
once | TRBJ2-7 | - | TRBV7-9 | TGTGCCAGCAGCCCTGTTGGGATGAGCTCCTACGAGCAGTACTTC | CASSPVGMSSYEQYF
few | TRBJ1-1 | TRBD1 | TRBV18 | TGTGCCAGCTCGCACCTTCAGGGACAGGGAAACACTGAAGCTTTCTTT | CASSHLQGQGNTEAFF
- | TRBJ2-3 | TRBD1 | TRBV14 | TGTGCCAGCAGCCAAGATCCGAGGGGGCAGCTCACAGATACGCAGTATTTT | CASSQDPRGQLTDTQYF
- | TRBJ1-1 | TRBD1 | TRBV6-1 | TGTGCCAGCAGTGGAGGGGGGACAGCGAACACTGAAGCTTTCTTT | CASSGGGTANTEAFF
- | TRBJ2-7 | - | TRBV7-8 | TGTGCCAGCAGACTCCGGGACACCTACGAGCAGTACTTC | CASRLRDTYEQYF
few | TRBJ2-7 | TRBD1 | TRBV7-9 | TGTGCCAGCAGCTTAGCAGGGGGCGGTGGATACGAGCAGTACTTC | CASSLAGGGGYEQYF
- | TRBJ2-5 | TRBD2 | TRBV11-2 | TGTGCCAGCAGCCGACCGGGCGGGGGGGCCTGGAAGACCCAGTACTTC | CASSRPGGGAWKTQYF
once | TRBJ1-2 | TRBD1 | TRBV11-2 | TGTGCCAGCAGCTTAGGGGACAGGGTCGGATCGAAATGGCTGGCTTACACCTTC | CASSLGDRVGSKWLAYTF
- | TRBJ2-2 | - | TRBV10-1 | TGCGCCAGCAGTGAGTCCGGGAGATACACCGGGGAGCTGTTTTTT | CASSESGRYTGELFF
- | TRBJ1-2 | TRBD1 | TRBV4-2 | TGTGCCAGCAGCCAAGGCGGGGGACAGGGGGCGAATCGGGAGGGCTACACCTTC | CASSQGGGQGANREGYTF
- | TRBJ1-1 | TRBD1 | TRBV19 | TGTGCCACTAGGGACAGGGAACCGAACACTGAAGCTTTCTTT | CATRDREPNTEAFF
- | TRBJ1-1 | - | TRBV6-6 | TGTGCCAGCAGAACAATTAACACTGAAGCTTTCTTT | CASRTINTEAFF
- | TRBJ1-5 | - | TRBV6-6 | TGTGCCAGCAGTCTGGAGGGTAGCAATCAGCCCCAGCATTTT | CASSLEGSNQPQHF
- | TRBJ2-7 | - | TRBV12-5 | TGTGCTAGTGGGAGGGGCTACGAGCAGTACTTC | CASGRGYEQYF
- | TRBJ1-2 | - | TRBV30 | TGTGCCTGGAGTACCCAGGGCGGTAACTATGGCTACACCTTC | CAWSTQGGNYGYTF
- | TRBJ1-1 | TRBD1 | TRBV30 | TGTGCCGAAAGACAGGGCCCCGGCCATGAAGCTTTCTTT | CAERQGPGHEAFF
- | TRBJ1-5 | - | TRBV27 | TGTGCCAGCAGTTTCGCGGGCGGCAATCAGCCCCAGCATTTT | CASSFAGGNQPQHF
- | TRBJ2-5 | - | TRBV7-2 | TGTGCCAGCAGCCCTGACAGGAAAGAGACCCAGTACTTC | CASSPDRKETQYF
- | TRBJ2-1 | - | TRBV2 | TGTGCCAGCACCTCCCTTGCGGGGAGCTCCTACAATGAGCAGTTCTTC | CASTSLAGSSYNEQFF
- | TRBJ2-5 | - | TRBV5-8 | TGTGCCAGCAGCTTAAATGACAGGCAAGAGACCCAGTACTTC | CASSLNDRQETQYF
few | TRBJ1-5 | - | TRBV28 | TGTGCCAGCAAGACAGTCGATCAGCCCCAGCATTTT | CASKTVDQPQHF
- | TRBJ1-2 | TRBD1 | TRBV6-6 | TGTGCCAGCACCCGACAGGGGAGTACGGGGGGCTACACCTTC | CASTRQGSTGGYTF
- | TRBJ1-5 | TRBD1 | TRBV5-3 | TGTGCCAGAAGCAAAAACAGGGGGCTAGCCGCTCAGCCCCAGCATTTT | CARSKNRGLAAQPQHF
few | TRBJ1-1 | - | TRBV28 | TGTGCCAGCAGGGTAACCACTGAAGCTTTCTTT | CASRVTTEAFF
- | TRBJ2-7 | TRBD2 | TRBV19 | TGTGCCAGTAGTATAGATCGGGGACTAGCGTACGAGCAGTACTTC | CASSIDRGLAYEQYF
- | TRBJ2-7 | TRBD2 | TRBV6-5 | TGTGCCAGCAGTTACTCGAGATCTAGCGGGAGGATTGATCAGTACTTC | CASSYSRSSGRIDQYF
- | TRBJ2-4 | - | TRBV4-2 | TGTGCCAGCAGCCAAGATATGAACGGGGTAGCCAAAAACATTCAGTACTTC | CASSQDMNGVAKNIQYF
- | TRBJ2-1 | - | TRBV18 | TGTGCCAGCTCACCGAATGAGAATGAGCAGTTCTTC | CASSPNENEQFF
- | TRBJ1-1 | TRBD1 | TRBV7-9 | TGTGCCAGCAGCCGCGGGACAGGGGGGAACACTGAAGCTTTCTTT | CASSRGTGGNTEAFF
- | TRBJ1-1 | - | TRBV28 | TGTGCCAGCAGTTTTCGGGGGGGGCGGTTGGGCACTGAAGCTTTCTTT | CASSFRGGRLGTEAFF
- | TRBJ1-2 | TRBD1 | TRBV29-1 | TGCAGCGTTGAACAGGGGGCGGCTGGTGGCTACACCTTC | CSVEQGAAGGYTF
- | TRBJ2-3 | - | TRBV7-7 | TGTGCTAGCAGCTTAGGGGACGCTAGCACAGATACGCAGTATTTT | CASSLGDASTDTQYF
few | TRBJ1-6 | - | TRBV4-1 | TGCGCCAGCAATTTGGGGAGCTCCTATAATTCACCCCTCCACTTT | CASNLGSSYNSPLHF
- | TRBJ2-7 | - | TRBV2 | TGTGCCAGCAGTGAAGTCGTGGAGGGGCGGACGTGGTTC | CASSEVVEGRTWF
once | TRBJ2-1 | TRBD1 | TRBV7-9 | TGTGCCAGCAGCTTAGTTCAGGGGGCAGGTGAGCAGTTCTTC | CASSLVQGAGEQFF
- | TRBJ2-2 | TRBD1 | TRBV11-2 | TGTGCCAGCAGCGACCGGGTCGGGACAGTGAACACCGGGGAGCTGTTTTTT | CASSDRVGTVNTGELFF
- | TRBJ2-3 | TRBD2 | TRBV11-2 | TGTGCCAGCAGCATACTAGCGGGTGGGCTAGGGGATACGCAGTATTTT | CASSILAGGLGDTQYF
- | TRBJ1-5 | TRBD1 | TRBV30 | TGTGCCTGGGGGACCGGGACAGGGGTTAGCAATCAGCCCCAGCATTTT | CAWGTGTGVSNQPQHF
- | TRBJ2-1 | TRBD2 | TRBV5-1 | TGCGCCAGCAGCTTGGAACCGGGACTACACTACAATGAGCAGTTCTTC | CASSLEPGLHYNEQFF
- | TRBJ1-2 | - | TRBV19 | TGTGCCAGTAGTCTTGACAGATATGGCTACACCTTC | CASSLDRYGYTF
- | TRBJ2-5 | - | TRBV5-4 | TGTGCCAGCAGCTTGGTGGACCAAGAGACCCAGTACTTC | CASSLVDQETQYF
- | TRBJ2-5 | - | TRBV29-1 | TGCAGCGTTGAGGCAGGGCCCGACGAGACCCAGTACTTC | CSVEAGPDETQYF
- | TRBJ2-1 | TRBD2 | TRBV7-2 | TGTGCCAGCAGCGCGATAGCGGGATACAATGAGCAGTTCTTC | CASSAIAGYNEQFF
few | TRBJ1-2 | - | TRBV5-1 | TGCGCCAGCAGCTTGTATGGGCTACCCGGACAGAGGGACTATGGCTACACCTTC | CASSLYGLPGQRDYGYTF
- | TRBJ2-3 | - | TRBV5-1 | TGCGCCAGCAGCTTGAGAGACACAGATACGCAGTATTTT | CASSLRDTDTQYF
once | TRBJ1-3 | - | TRBV7-2 | TGTGCCAGCAGCAAACAGGGACCGACGGCCGGGACGGTAAACACCATATATTTT | CASSKQGPTAGTVNTIYF
- | TRBJ2-4 | - | TRBV7-8 | TGTGCCAGCAGCCCCACCCTAGCGAGCGTTGAAAACATTCAGTACTTC | CASSPTLASVENIQYF